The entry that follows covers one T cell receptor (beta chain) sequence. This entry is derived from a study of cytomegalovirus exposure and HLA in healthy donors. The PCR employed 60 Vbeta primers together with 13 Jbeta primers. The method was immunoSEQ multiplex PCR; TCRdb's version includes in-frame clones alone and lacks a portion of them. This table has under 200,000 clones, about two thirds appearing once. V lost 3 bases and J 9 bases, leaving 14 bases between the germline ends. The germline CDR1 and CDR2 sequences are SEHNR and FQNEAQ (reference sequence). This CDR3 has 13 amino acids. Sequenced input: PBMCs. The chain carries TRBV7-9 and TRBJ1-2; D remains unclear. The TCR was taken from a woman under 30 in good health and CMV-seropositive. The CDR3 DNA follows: TGTGCCAGCAGCTTCCAAGGCTTCGGGAGCTACACCTTC. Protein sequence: CASSFQGFGSYTF.